These 3 T cell receptor beta chains were sequenced from one sample in a study of T cell changes during pregnancy in multiple sclerosis (dated by TCRdb to between 2018 and 2021). The library was built by means of the immunoSEQ multiplex PCR assay. TCRdb re-hosts the immuneACCESS table, in-frame sequences only. Its copies lack some clones; in the studies checked, an unresolved V gene accounts for under half of them, and the cause for the rest is not known. Recorded for this sample are approximately 48,000 clones; about 90% of them occurred a single time. The top ten clonotypes cover around 10% of the sample. The sample consisted of CD8+ T cells from peripheral blood mononuclear cells, taken after pregnancy. The receptors originated from a female donor with multiple sclerosis, enrolled in a pregnancy study.

The rearrangement joins TRBV6-5 to TRBJ2-2; tentative D call: TRBD2 (6 bases). The CDR3 spans 16 residues. V gave up 0 bases and J gave up 3 bases, with 11 bases separating them. Germline assignment: CDR1 MNHEY and CDR2 SVGAGI. This CDR3 is CASSYSGRRDTGELFF. The CDR3 DNA sequence: TGTGCCAGCAGTTACTCCGGGAGACGGGACACCGGGGAGCTGTTTTTT.

This clone was detected only once. The rearrangement joins TRBV12-5 to TRBJ2-7, with 7 positions matching TRBD1. The germline gives CDR1 LGHNT, CDR2 FRNRAP. This CDR3 region has 18 residues. The V gene end was trimmed by 2 bases and the J gene end by 2 bases; junction bases not matched to a gene: 15. In nucleotides, the CDR3 is TGTGCTAGTGGTTTGACCCGTAAGACAGGGCCAAAAACCTACGAGCAGTACTTC. Encoded protein: CASGLTRKTGPKTYEQYF.

This sequence joins TRBV4-2 and TRBJ2-7; no reliable D call. Germline loops: CDR1 LGHNA, CDR2 YNFKEQ. The CDR3 consists of 14 residues. Trimming pared 5 bases from V and 4 bases from J, leaving 15 bases between. The DNA for the CDR3 is TGTGCCAGCAGCTCCGCTGCACACCCATACGAGCAGTACTTC. Protein: CASSSAAHPYEQYF.